This T cell receptor (beta chain) originates from a study of shared clonotypes between healthy human individuals. Produced via immunoSEQ multiplex PCR; TCRdb's table is partial and in-frame only. Here the sample spans more than 1,200,000 clones, just under 99% being singletons. The germline V gene has CDR1 SGHRS and CDR2 YFSETQ. The CDR3 loop spans 14 amino acids. V was trimmed by 0 bases and J by 0 bases, leaving 7 bases between them. General observations from the study: Generally, estimated richness proved larger in naive subsets than it did in memory subsets.

A remark on this clone: Antigen unknown. The sample contains more than one DNA sequence encoding this CDR3.

Sequenced input: naive CD4+ T cells sorted from blood. Subset in this sample: CD45RA+ positively selected. The genes are TRBV5-1 and TRBJ2-7, with unresolved D. The clonotype was recovered from a man under 40 in good health. The CDR3 here is CASSLVRASYEQYF. In DNA, the CDR3 is TGCGCCAGCAGCTTGGTAAGGGCCTCCTACGAGCAGTACTTC.